This TCR beta chain was captured by sequencing in a study of cytotoxic CD8 clonotypes in ibrutinib-treated CLL (dated by TCRdb to the early 2020s). In the study overall: The cohort was composed of 11 relapsed/refractory and roughly 15 treatment-naive patients; IGHV unmutated status was identified in some 17 patients. Responses were partial in 25 or so patients and complete in 2; after median about 68 months follow-up, some 15 stayed in remission and approximately 12 progressed. Samples at response were collected after a median of about twelve months of treatment, with a range of roughly 6 to 36 months. An average of roughly 270,000 productive templates and some 99,000 productive rearrangements was obtained per sample. Of the 70 to 90 people in the trial, around 24 had longitudinal samples available. Cryopreserved peripheral blood mononuclear cells were obtained prior to treatment, at the time of response, and at either disease progression or sustained remission. Every remission and progressive disease sample was obtained while ibrutinib was still being received by the patients.

As for this clone: There is no known antigen for this receptor. Base qualities are not recorded, but no much larger clone differs from it by a single base.

What the research found in general, with its limitations: Sustained-remission and progressing patients did not have matched sampling times, and lymph node repertoires were not examined. Public clonotypes were found to be uncommon and were observed to contract or remain stable during treatment; the increase in clonality was shown to reflect expansion of private clonotypes at ibrutinib response. At baseline, clonality was higher than in age-matched healthy donors and showed a strong correlation with circulating CD8+ T-cell counts. Clonality increased at ibrutinib response, stayed stable in sustained remission, and fell back toward baseline at progression.

The sample's time point label, decoded: progressive disease on ibrutinib. For TCR beta library preparation, roughly 2 micrograms of genomic DNA was extracted from cryopreserved PBMCs. Longitudinal blood samples from CLL patients on ibrutinib monotherapy underwent high-throughput TCR beta sequencing. The patients were enrolled in a single-center, open-label phase 2 trial of ibrutinib monotherapy. Each clonotype received, on average, 10x coverage in deep resolution sequencing performed on a MiSeq, where the target depth lay between 1 in 1 million and 1 in 200,000 T cells. The immunoSEQ hsTCRB Kit was used to generate the TCR beta libraries. The authors' analysis ran thus. Data were analyzed with ImmunoSEQ Data Assistant and ImmunoSEQ Analyzer, with V, D and J genes assigned per IMGT definitions. Clonality, which ranges from 0 to 1, was calculated as one minus the normalized Shannon entropy of productive rearrangement frequencies. Public clonotype analysis was restricted to overrepresented clonotypes comprising at least 0.05% of each patient's repertoire. Repertoires from 10 to 15 age-matched healthy donors in immuneACCESS were used as clonality controls. Here the immuneACCESS table is served through TCRdb, limited to in-frame sequences with V and J called. Missing clones are a known gap in these copies; in checked studies unresolved V genes cover under half, and the rest lacks a known reason. Clonal size and the V and J genes are those of that table, whereas D and trimming came from the DNA. Recorded for this sample are around 25,000 clones; around 69% of them occurred a single time. Together, the top ten hold roughly 51% of the sample.

The sample here was PBMCs, taken at disease progression, from a patient treated with ibrutinib. This clonotype was sampled from a human donor with chronic lymphocytic leukemia.

The CDR3 protein is CASRQGWEYQPQHF. Read as DNA, the sequence is TGTGCCAGTCGTCAGGGGTGGGAGTATCAGCCCCAGCATTTT. The chain joins TRBV19 to TRBJ1-5; matching of 6 bases hints at TRBD1 as the D gene. Reading the germline V gene (reference sequence) gives CDR1 LNHDA and CDR2 SQIVND. V is shortened by 8 bases, J by 5 bases, and the region joining them spans 16 bases. Measured from the cysteine to the phenylalanine, the CDR3 is 14 residues long. Here the CDR3 DNA is all that survives: 42 bases in frame from base 1.